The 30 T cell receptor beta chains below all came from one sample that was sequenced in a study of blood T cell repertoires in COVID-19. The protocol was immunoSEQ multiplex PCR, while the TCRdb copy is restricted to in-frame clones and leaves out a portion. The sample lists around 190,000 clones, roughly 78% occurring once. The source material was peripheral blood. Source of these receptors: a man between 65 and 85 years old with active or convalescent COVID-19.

The CDR3 DNA sequence: TGTGCCAGCGATCCGACAGGGGCAAATCAGCCCCAGCATTTT. Encoded protein: CASDPTGANQPQHF. This sequence joins TRBV6-5 and TRBJ1-5, with 8 nucleotides matching TRBD1. There are 14 residues in the CDR3. CDR1 is MNHEY, CDR2 SVGAGI, per germline. V shed 8 bases, J shed 4 bases, and the junction held 7 bases outside the gene matches.

The CDR3, as DNA: TGTGCCAGCAGTTACTCGGGGGGGGCCTCATACAATGAGCAGTTCTTC. Translating gives CASSYSGGASYNEQFF. V usage is TRBV6-5 and J usage is TRBJ2-1, with D perhaps matching TRBD2 (7 bases). The CDR3 has 16 amino acids. V was shortened by 0 bases and J by 4 bases, with 13 bases between the two germline ends. Germline V CDR1 and CDR2: MNHEY, SVGAGI.

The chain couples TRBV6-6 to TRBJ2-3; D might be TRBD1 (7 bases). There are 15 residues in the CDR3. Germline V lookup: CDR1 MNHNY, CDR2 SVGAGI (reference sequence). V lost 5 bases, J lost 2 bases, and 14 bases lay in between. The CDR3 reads CASSNRGLDTDTQYF. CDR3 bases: TGTGCCAGCAGTAACAGGGGACTCGACACAGATACGCAGTATTTT.

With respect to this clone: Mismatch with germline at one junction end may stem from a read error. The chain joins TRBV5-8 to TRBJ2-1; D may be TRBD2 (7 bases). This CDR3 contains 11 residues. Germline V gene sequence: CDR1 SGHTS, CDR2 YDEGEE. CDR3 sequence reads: CASSEGGYRVF. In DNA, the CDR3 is TGTGCCAGCAGCGAGGGGGGGTATCGGGTCTTC.

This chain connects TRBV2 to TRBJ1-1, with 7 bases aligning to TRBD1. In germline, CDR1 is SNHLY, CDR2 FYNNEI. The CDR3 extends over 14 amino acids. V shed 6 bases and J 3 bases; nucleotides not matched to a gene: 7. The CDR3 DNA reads TGTGCCAGCAGCCTAGACAGGGTATACACTGAAGCTTTCTTT. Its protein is CASSLDRVYTEAFF.

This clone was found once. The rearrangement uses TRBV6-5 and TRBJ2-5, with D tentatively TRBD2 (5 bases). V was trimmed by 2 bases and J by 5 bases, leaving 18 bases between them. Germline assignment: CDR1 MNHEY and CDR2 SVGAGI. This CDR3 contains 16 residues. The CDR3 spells CASSYIRSEGGETQYF. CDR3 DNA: TGTGCCAGCAGTTACATACGGAGCGAAGGCGGGGAGACCCAGTACTTC.

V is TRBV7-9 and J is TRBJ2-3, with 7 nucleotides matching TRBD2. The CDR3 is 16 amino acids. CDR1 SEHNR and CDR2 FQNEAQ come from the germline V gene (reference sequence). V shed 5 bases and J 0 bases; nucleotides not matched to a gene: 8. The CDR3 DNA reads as TGTGCCAGCAGCCCTGGCCAGCGGGGAAGCACAGATACGCAGTATTTT. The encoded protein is CASSPGQRGSTDTQYF.

The CDR3 bases are TGTGCCAGCAGCCCCACTGGGAGCGACCACACCTTC. This encodes CASSPTGSDHTF. The gene calls are TRBV7-8 and TRBJ1-2; D unclear. V was clipped by 5 bases and J by 12 bases, with 16 bases between them. The length of the CDR3 is 12 residues. The germline CDR1 and CDR2 sequences are SGHVS and FQNEAQ.

The CDR3 region is CASSLQGGSEKLFF. DNA for the CDR3: TGTGCCAGCAGCCTACAGGGCGGGAGTGAAAAACTGTTTTTT. The chain employs TRBV11-2 and TRBJ1-4; tentatively, D is TRBD1 (6 bases). There are 14 residues in the CDR3. Between the trimmed V and J ends, which lost 5 bases and 7 bases, there was a span of 14 bases. Germline loops: CDR1 SGHAT, CDR2 FQNNGV.

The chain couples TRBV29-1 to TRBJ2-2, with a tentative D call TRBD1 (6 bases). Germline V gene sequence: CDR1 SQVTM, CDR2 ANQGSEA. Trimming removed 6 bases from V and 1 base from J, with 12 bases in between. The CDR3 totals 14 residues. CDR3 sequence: CSVDPGQNTGELFF. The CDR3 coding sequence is TGCAGCGTCGACCCGGGACAGAACACCGGGGAGCTGTTTTTT.

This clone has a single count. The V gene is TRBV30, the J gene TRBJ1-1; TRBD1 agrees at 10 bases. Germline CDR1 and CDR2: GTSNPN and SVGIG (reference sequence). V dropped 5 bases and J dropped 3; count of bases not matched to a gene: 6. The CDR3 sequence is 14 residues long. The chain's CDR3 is CAWGPGTGDTEAFF. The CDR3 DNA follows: TGTGCCTGGGGACCCGGGACAGGGGACACTGAAGCTTTCTTT.

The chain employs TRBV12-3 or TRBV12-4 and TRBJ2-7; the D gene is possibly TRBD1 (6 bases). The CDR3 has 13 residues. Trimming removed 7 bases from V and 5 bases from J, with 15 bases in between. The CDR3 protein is CASTPGEFHEQYF. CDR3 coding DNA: TGTGCCAGCACCCCAGGGGAGTTCCACGAGCAGTACTTC.

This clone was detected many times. CDR3 loop: CASSPFFEGVGSTEAFF. The DNA of the CDR3 is TGTGCCAGCTCACCATTTTTTGAGGGGGTCGGATCCACTGAAGCTTTCTTT. The rearrangement joins TRBV18 to TRBJ1-1; D might be TRBD1 (6 bases). Trimming removed 2 bases at V and 4 bases at J, with 20 bases between. In germline, CDR1 is KGHSH, CDR2 LQKENI. The CDR3 covers 17 residues.

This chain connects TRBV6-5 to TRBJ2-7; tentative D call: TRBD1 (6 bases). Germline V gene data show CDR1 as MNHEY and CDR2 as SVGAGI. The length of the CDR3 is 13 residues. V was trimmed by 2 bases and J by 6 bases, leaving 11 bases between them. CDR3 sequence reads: CASSYGQGSEQYF. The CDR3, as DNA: TGTGCCAGCAGTTACGGCCAGGGGAGCGAGCAGTACTTC.

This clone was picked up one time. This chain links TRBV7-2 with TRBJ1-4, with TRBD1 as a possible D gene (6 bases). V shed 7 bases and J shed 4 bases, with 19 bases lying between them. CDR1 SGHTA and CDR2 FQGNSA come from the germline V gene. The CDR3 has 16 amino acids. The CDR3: CASNPKSGALNEKLFF. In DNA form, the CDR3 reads TGTGCCAGCAACCCGAAATCAGGGGCCCTTAATGAAAAACTGTTTTTT.

In nucleotides, the CDR3 is TGTGCCACGACCCGGCGGAGGGATCACTACAATGAGCAGTTCTTC. It translates to CATTRRRDHYNEQFF. The chain couples TRBV6-5 to TRBJ2-1; TRBD2 is a possible D gene (6 bases). Per the germline V gene, CDR1 is MNHEY and CDR2 is SVGAGI. This CDR3 comprises 15 residues. Between the trimmed V and J ends, which lost 10 bases and 3 bases, there was a span of 19 bases.

The CDR3 DNA is TGTGCCAGCAGTGAGTCCCGAGGCTCTGGAAACACCATATATTTT. Translation: CASSESRGSGNTIYF. The chain has TRBV25-1 and TRBJ1-3; D uncertain. The ends were cut back, 3 bases at V and 0 bases at J, with 9 bases in the middle. This CDR3 contains 15 residues. Germline CDR1 is MGHDK and CDR2 is SYGVNS.

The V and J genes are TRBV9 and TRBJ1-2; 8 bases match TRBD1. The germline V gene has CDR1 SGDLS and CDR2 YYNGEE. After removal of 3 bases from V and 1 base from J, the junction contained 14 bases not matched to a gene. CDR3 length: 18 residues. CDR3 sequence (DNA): TGTGCCAGCAGCGATCCGGGGACAGGCCGGGGAGTTAACTATGGCTACACCTTC. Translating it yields CASSDPGTGRGVNYGYTF.

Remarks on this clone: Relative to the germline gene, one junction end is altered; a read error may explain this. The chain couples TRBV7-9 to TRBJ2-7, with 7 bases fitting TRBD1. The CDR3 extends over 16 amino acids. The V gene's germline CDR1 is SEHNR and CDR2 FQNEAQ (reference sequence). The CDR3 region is CASSLARAGTDLEQYF. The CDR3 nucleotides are TGTGCCAGCAGTTTAGCACGGGCCGGGACAGACTTGGAGCAGTACTTC.

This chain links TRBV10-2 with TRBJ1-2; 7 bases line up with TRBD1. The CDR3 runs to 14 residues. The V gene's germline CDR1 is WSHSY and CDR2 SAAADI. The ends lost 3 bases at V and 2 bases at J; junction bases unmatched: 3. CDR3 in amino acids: CASSEIQGNYGYTF. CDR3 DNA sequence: TGCGCCAGCAGTGAAATACAGGGGAACTATGGCTACACCTTC.

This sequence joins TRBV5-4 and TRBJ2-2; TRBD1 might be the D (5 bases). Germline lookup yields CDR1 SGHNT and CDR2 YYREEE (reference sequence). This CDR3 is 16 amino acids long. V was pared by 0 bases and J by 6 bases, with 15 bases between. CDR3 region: CASSLGGSEPSGELFF. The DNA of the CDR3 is TGTGCCAGCAGCTTGGGGGGCTCGGAACCCTCCGGGGAGCTGTTTTTT.

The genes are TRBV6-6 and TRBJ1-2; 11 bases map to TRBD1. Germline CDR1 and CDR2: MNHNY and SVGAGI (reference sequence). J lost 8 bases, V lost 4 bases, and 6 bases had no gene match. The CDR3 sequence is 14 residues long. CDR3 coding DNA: TGTGCCAGCAGTTCCGCGGGACAGGGGGACGGCTACACCTTC. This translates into CASSSAGQGDGYTF.

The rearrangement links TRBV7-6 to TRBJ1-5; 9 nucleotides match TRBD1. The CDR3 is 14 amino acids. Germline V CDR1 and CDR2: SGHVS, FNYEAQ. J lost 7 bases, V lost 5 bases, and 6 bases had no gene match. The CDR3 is CASSARQGGQPQHF. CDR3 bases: TGTGCCAGCAGCGCCCGACAGGGGGGACAGCCCCAGCATTTT.

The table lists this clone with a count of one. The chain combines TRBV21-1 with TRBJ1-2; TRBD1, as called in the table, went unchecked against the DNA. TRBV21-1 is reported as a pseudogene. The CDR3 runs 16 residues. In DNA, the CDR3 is TGTGCTTCCGTGGTATGGGCAGGGCAGATCCACTATGGCTACACCTTC. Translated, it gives CASVVWAGQIHYGYTF.

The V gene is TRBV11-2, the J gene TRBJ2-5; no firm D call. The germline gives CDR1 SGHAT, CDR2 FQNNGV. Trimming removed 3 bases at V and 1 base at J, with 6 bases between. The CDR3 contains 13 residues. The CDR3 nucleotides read TGTGCCAGCAGCTTGAGTAGCCAAGAGACCCAGTACTTC. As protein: CASSLSSQETQYF.

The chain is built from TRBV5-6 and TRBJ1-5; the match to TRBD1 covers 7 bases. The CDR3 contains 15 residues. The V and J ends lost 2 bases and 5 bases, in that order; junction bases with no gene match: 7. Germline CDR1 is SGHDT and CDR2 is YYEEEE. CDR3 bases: TGTGCCAGCAGCTTCGGAGACAGGGAAGATCAGCCCCAGCATTTT. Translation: CASSFGDREDQPQHF.

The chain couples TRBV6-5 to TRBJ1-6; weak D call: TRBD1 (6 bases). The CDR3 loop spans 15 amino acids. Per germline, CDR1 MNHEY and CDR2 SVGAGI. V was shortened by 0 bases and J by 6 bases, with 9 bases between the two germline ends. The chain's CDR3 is CASSYSQGINSPLHF. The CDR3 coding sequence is TGTGCCAGCAGTTACTCCCAGGGGATTAATTCACCCCTCCACTTT.

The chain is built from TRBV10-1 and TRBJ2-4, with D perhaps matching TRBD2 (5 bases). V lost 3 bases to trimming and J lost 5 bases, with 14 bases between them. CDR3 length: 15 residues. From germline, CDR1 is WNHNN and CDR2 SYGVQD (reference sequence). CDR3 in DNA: TGCGCCAGCAGTGATGTGAGGTCGCGGGAAAACATTCAGTACTTC. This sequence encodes CASSDVRSRENIQYF.

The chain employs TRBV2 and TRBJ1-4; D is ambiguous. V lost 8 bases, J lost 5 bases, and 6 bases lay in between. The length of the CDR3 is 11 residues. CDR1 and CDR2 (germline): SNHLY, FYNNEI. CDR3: CASFRNEKLFF. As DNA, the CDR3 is TGTGCCAGCTTCAGGAATGAAAAACTGTTTTTT. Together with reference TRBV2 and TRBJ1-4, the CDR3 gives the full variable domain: EPEVTQTPSHQVTQMGQEVILRCVPISNHLYFYWYRQILGQKVEFLVSFYNNEISEKSEIFDDQFSVERPDGSNFTLKIRSTKLEDSAMYFCASFRNEKLFFGSGTQLSVL.

The DNA for the CDR3 is TGTGCCAGCAGTCGGGAGCGGGGGGGCTACAATGAGCAGTTCTTC. This codes for CASSRERGGYNEQFF. The chain combines TRBV6-4 with TRBJ2-1, with 10 bases that match TRBD2. The CDR3 has 15 residues. Germline V lookup: CDR1 MRHNA, CDR2 SNTAGT. J lost 3 bases, V lost 5 bases, and 4 bases had no gene match.